Shown below are 15 T cell receptor beta chains from a single sample sequenced in a study of T cell clones after liver transplantation. The protocol was immunoSEQ multiplex PCR, while the TCRdb copy is restricted to in-frame clones and leaves out a portion. The data hold about 80,000 clones, with roughly 82% observed a single time. This material consisted of CD4+ T cells from blood, taken 46 months after liver transplant. These receptors originate from a human patient who received a liver transplant. Part of the T cell pool may stem from the graft donor.

The chain carries TRBV11-3 and TRBJ2-7; D is possibly TRBD1 or TRBD2 (5 bases each). Trimming pared 0 bases from V and 2 bases from J, leaving 11 bases between. The length of the CDR3 is 15 residues. Germline V gives CDR1 SGHNT, CDR2 YENEEA. In DNA form, the CDR3 reads TGTGCCAGCAGCTTAGATACTGGGGGAACCTACGAGCAGTACTTC. The encoded protein is CASSLDTGGTYEQYF.

This clone was recorded only once. The CDR3 DNA sequence: TGTGCCAGCAGCCAGGGGGACCGCACAGATACGCAGTATTTT. This translates into CASSQGDRTDTQYF. The rearrangement joins TRBV28 to TRBJ2-3; TRBD1 matches 7 bases. The CDR3 is 14 residues long. Germline CDR1 reads MDHEN; CDR2 reads SYDVKM. The V segment lost 6 bases and the J segment 1 base; nucleotides outside the gene matches: 4.

The chain couples TRBV5-6 to TRBJ2-2; 8 nucleotides agree with TRBD1. Germline CDR1 is SGHDT and CDR2 is YYEEEE. J lost 7 bases, V lost 1 base, and 12 bases had no gene match. The length of the CDR3 is 17 residues. The CDR3, as DNA: TGTGCCAGCAGCTTGTTTGGGCAGGGGGCTGAGATCGGGGAGCTGTTTTTT. Its translation is CASSLFGQGAEIGELFF.

This clone was seen only a few times. The chain is built from TRBV6-6 and TRBJ1-5, with 7 bases fitting TRBD1. The CDR3 has 14 amino acids. V was clipped by 4 bases and J by 0 bases; unmatched bases: 0. Per the germline V gene, CDR1 is MNHNY and CDR2 is SVGAGI (reference sequence). The CDR3 reads CASSWDSSNQPQHF. The CDR3 nucleotides are TGTGCCAGCAGTTGGGACAGTAGCAATCAGCCCCAGCATTTT.

This chain links TRBV19 with TRBJ1-2; tentatively, D is TRBD1 (5 bases). Trimming shortened V by 5 bases and J by 3 bases, and 10 bases separated the two germline ends. Per the germline V gene, CDR1 is LNHDA and CDR2 is SQIVND (reference sequence). The CDR3 spans 13 residues. CDR3 protein: CASSVDTYYGYTF. The CDR3 DNA sequence: TGTGCCAGTAGTGTGGACACCTACTATGGCTACACCTTC.

The rearrangement uses TRBV15 and TRBJ2-1; no reliable D call. Germline CDR1 is LNHNV and CDR2 is YYDKDF (reference sequence). The CDR3 runs to 14 residues. V was clipped by 6 bases and J by 1 base, with 10 bases between them. Here the CDR3 reads CATSNTQSYNEQFF. For the CDR3, the DNA is TGTGCCACCAGTAACACCCAATCCTACAATGAGCAGTTCTTC.

This clone was recorded a few times. The chain uses TRBV25-1 and TRBJ1-1; D possibly corresponds to TRBD1 (5 bases). This CDR3 comprises 15 residues. CDR1 and CDR2 (germline): MGHDK, SYGVNS. Trimming took 3 bases from V and 1 from J, leaving 12 bases between them. The CDR3 loop reads CASSDLTARNTEAFF. The DNA for the CDR3 is TGTGCCAGCAGTGACCTGACAGCTAGGAACACTGAAGCTTTCTTT.

The chain has TRBV27 and TRBJ1-4; tentatively, D is TRBD1 (5 bases). CDR3 length equals 15 residues. Germline V gene data show CDR1 as MNHEY and CDR2 as SMNVEV (reference sequence). Deletions cut 4 bases from V and 0 bases from J, with 9 bases between. CDR3 loop: CASSSMGATNEKLFF. In DNA, the CDR3 is TGTGCCAGCAGTTCCATGGGGGCAACTAATGAAAAACTGTTTTTT.

V is TRBV28 and J is TRBJ1-5; tentative D call: TRBD1 (5 bases). Germline CDR1 MDHEN, CDR2 SYDVKM. With 6 bases removed from V and 3 bases from J, the gap between germline ends came to 12 bases. The CDR3 sequence is 14 residues long. The CDR3 DNA reads as TGTGCCAGCAGGTACGGGACGGCCAATCAGCCCCAGCATTTT. Translated, it gives CASRYGTANQPQHF.

The chain employs TRBV15 and TRBJ2-1; D uncertain. The CDR3 is 16 residues long. Trimming removed 1 base from V and 4 bases from J, with 14 bases in between. The V gene's germline CDR1 is LNHNV and CDR2 YYDKDF (reference sequence). For the CDR3, the DNA is TGTGCCACCAGCAGAGTGGGCGGACGGTCATACAATGAGCAGTTCTTC. The encoded protein is CATSRVGGRSYNEQFF.

This chain links TRBV7-2 with TRBJ1-1; no firm D call. Germline V gene data show CDR1 as SGHTA and CDR2 as FQGNSA. CDR3 size: 14 residues. V shed 5 bases and J shed 6 bases, with 16 bases lying between them. CDR3 amino acids: CASSLGPRRAEAFF. In nucleotides, the CDR3 is TGTGCCAGCAGCCTAGGACCCAGAAGGGCTGAAGCTTTCTTT.

The chain links TRBV7-2 to TRBJ1-1; D may be TRBD1 (5 bases). The CDR3 spans 13 residues. Germline assignment: CDR1 SGHTA and CDR2 FQGNSA. Trimming took 3 bases from V and 3 from J, leaving 8 bases between them. DNA of the CDR3: TGTGCCAGCAGCTTGAACAGGCACACTGAAGCTTTCTTT. It specifies CASSLNRHTEAFF.

The CDR3 region is CASSLGKETQYF. The DNA for the CDR3 is TGTGCCAGCAGTCTTGGGAAAGAGACCCAGTACTTC. The gene calls are TRBV28 and TRBJ2-5, with D uncertain. V was pared by 5 bases and J by 3 bases, with 7 bases between. The CDR3 totals 12 residues. Germline CDR1 MDHEN, CDR2 SYDVKM.

V and J are TRBV20-1 and TRBJ2-1; no reliable D call. With 7 bases removed from V and 4 bases from J, the gap between germline ends came to 5 bases. Germline CDR1 DFQATT, CDR2 SNEGSKA (reference sequence). The CDR3 length is 10 residues. The CDR3 sequence is CSVFYNEQFF. The CDR3 DNA is TGCAGTGTTTTTTACAATGAGCAGTTCTTC.

This chain joins TRBV5-4 and TRBJ2-3; TRBD2 matches 9 bases. CDR3 length: 18 residues. Germline values: CDR1 SGHNT, CDR2 YYREEE (reference sequence). Trimming took 1 base from V and 0 from J; bases not matched to a gene: 9. The CDR3 spells CASSLTQTSGTSTDTQYF. CDR3 DNA sequence: TGTGCCAGCAGCTTGACCCAGACTAGCGGCACTAGCACAGATACGCAGTATTTT.